This is a list of T cell receptor beta chains from one sample in a study of OX40 agonist ivuxolimab in advanced cancers. TCRdb's copy holds only in-frame clones and misses some; the assay was immunoSEQ multiplex PCR. The profile shows about 150,000 clones, 94% of them singletons. Sequencing used CD4+ or CD8+ T cells sorted from blood, obtained in a trial of the OX40 agonist ivuxolimab. These receptors all stem from an adult with an advanced solid tumor such as melanoma, head and neck, liver or kidney cancer. Both conserved end residues are part of each CDR3. The order of the fields is CDR3 length, clone size, V gene, D gene, J gene, CDR3 DNA, CDR3 protein. D genes are given only for firm matches. Size is stated for part of the rows, as once, few or many counts, or as a class when the clone is expanded.

>16|NA|TRBV5-1|TRBD1|TRBJ1-4
TGCGCCAGCAGCGCCGGACAGGGGAGGGCGGCTGAAAAACTGTTTTTT
CASSAGQGRAAEKLFF
>11|NA|TRBV20-1|NA|TRBJ2-7
TGCAGTGACGCAGGGGACTACGAGCAGTACTTC
CSDAGDYEQYF
>13|once|TRBV4-3|NA|TRBJ1-1
TGCGCCAGCAGCCAGGGGACAAACACTGAAGCTTTCTTT
CASSQGTNTEAFF
>16|NA|TRBV29-1|NA|TRBJ2-1
TGCAGCTCAGCAGGTGGGACAATGGGCTCCTACAATGAGCAGTTCTTC
CSSAGGTMGSYNEQFF
>13|few|TRBV7-9|NA|TRBJ1-6
TGTGCCAGCAGCTTAGAGCGTCTGGGGACCCTCCACTTT
CASSLERLGTLHF
>11|once|TRBV28|NA|TRBJ2-1
TGTGCCAGCAGTATCCGGTATGAGCAGTTCTTC
CASSIRYEQFF
>14|few|TRBV6-5|TRBD1|TRBJ1-6
TGTGCCAGCAGTTCAACAGGGGGTAATTCACCCCTCCACTTT
CASSSTGGNSPLHF
>15|NA|TRBV4-1|NA|TRBJ1-5
TGCGCCAGCAGCCAAGTAGGGCTGAGCAATCAGCCCCAGCATTTT
CASSQVGLSNQPQHF
>14|NA|TRBV29-1|NA|TRBJ1-3
TGCAGCACCGATGGGCACAAAGGTGGAAACACCATATATTTT
CSTDGHKGGNTIYF
>15|once|TRBV5-4|TRBD1|TRBJ1-5
TGTGCCAGCAGCTTGGAGGGACAGCGCAATCAGCCCCAGCATTTT
CASSLEGQRNQPQHF
>15|once|TRBV18|NA|TRBJ2-7
TGTGCCAGCTCACCCGCGCCGGGTCCCACCTACGAGCAGTACTTC
CASSPAPGPTYEQYF
>16|NA|TRBV7-8|TRBD2|TRBJ2-1
TGTGCCAGCAGCCCGCCACTAGCGGCTTCGAGCAATGAGCAGTTCTTC
CASSPPLAASSNEQFF
>11|NA|TRBV28|NA|TRBJ2-7
TGTGCCAGCACCCTCGGAGACGAGCAGTACTTC
CASTLGDEQYF
>12|once|TRBV11-2|NA|TRBJ1-2
TGTGCCAGCAGCTTCCTTTCGGGGGACATCGACTTC
CASSFLSGDIDF
>16|NA|TRBV4-1|NA|TRBJ2-3
TGCGCCAGCAGCCCCCCGGCAGGGACTCTAGCAGATACGCAGTATTTT
CASSPPAGTLADTQYF
>12|once|TRBV10-3|NA|TRBJ2-3
TGTGCCATCAGCCCGGGGGTTGATACGCAGTATTTT
CAISPGVDTQYF
>15|once|TRBV7-2|TRBD1|TRBJ2-7
TGTGCCAGCAGCTCGACAGGGAGCGCCCTAGGCGAGCAGTACTTC
CASSSTGSALGEQYF
>17|NA|TRBV27|NA|TRBJ1-6
TGTGCCAGCAGTCTTATCGTCACCAGGGGACTGAATTCACCCCTCCACTTT
CASSLIVTRGLNSPLHF
>10|once|TRBV2|NA|TRBJ1-1
TGTGCCAGTACCCAAGGTAGGGCTTTCTTT
CASTQGRAFF
>16|NA|TRBV5-1|TRBD2|TRBJ2-1
TGCGCCAGCAGCTTGGAGGGACTAGCGGGATTAAATGAGCAGTTCTTC
CASSLEGLAGLNEQFF
>15|NA|TRBV10-1|NA|TRBJ1-1
TGCGCCAGCAGTGAGTCCCGGACGGGGAACACTGAAGCTTTCTTT
CASSESRTGNTEAFF
>14|NA|TRBV18|TRBD1|TRBJ1-2
TGTGCCAGCTCACCAGGACAGGGAGACTATGGCTACACCTTC
CASSPGQGDYGYTF